These T cell receptor beta chains were read from a single sample in a study of T cell responses to AZD1222 COVID-19 vaccine. Clones were read by immunoSEQ multiplex PCR, and TCRdb kept only the in-frame ones, dropping some. The sample lists under 90,000 clones, 80% to 90% occurring once. Here the sequenced sample was peripheral blood, taken 28 days after the second AZD1222 dose. The receptors here all came from an adult who received the AZD1222 COVID-19 vaccine. CDR3s include the opening cysteine and the closing phenylalanine or tryptophan. Fields, in order: D gene, clone size, V gene, J gene, CDR3 protein, CDR3 DNA. A D gene is named only where the DNA matches it firmly. Only part of the rows carry a size: once, few, many, or a class if the clone is expanded.

D: -; size: -; V: TRBV11-3; J: TRBJ2-3; CDR3: CASSMGSGGTDTQYF; DNA: TGTGCCAGCAGTATGGGGTCCGGAGGCACAGATACGCAGTATTTT
D: -; size: -; V: TRBV6-5; J: TRBJ1-1; CDR3: CASSYTPQGSTEAFF; DNA: TGTGCCAGCAGTTACACCCCCCAGGGTAGCACTGAAGCTTTCTTT
D: TRBD1; size: -; V: TRBV2; J: TRBJ1-6; CDR3: CASRAGTGRYNSPLHF; DNA: TGTGCCAGCAGGGCTGGGACAGGGCGCTATAATTCACCCCTCCACTTT
D: TRBD1; size: -; V: TRBV10-3; J: TRBJ2-5; CDR3: CAIRSTQGGETQYF; DNA: TGTGCCATCAGGTCTACACAGGGGGGAGAGACCCAGTACTTC
D: TRBD1; size: -; V: TRBV16; J: TRBJ2-5; CDR3: CASSRTRDSQETQYF; DNA: TGTGCCAGCAGCCGCACCCGGGACAGCCAAGAGACCCAGTACTTC
D: -; size: -; V: TRBV7-2; J: TRBJ1-1; CDR3: CASSSNTRVTEAFF; DNA: TGTGCCAGCAGCTCGAACACCAGGGTCACTGAAGCTTTCTTT
D: -; size: -; V: TRBV6-5; J: TRBJ1-1; CDR3: CASSYANPGSGAFF; DNA: TGTGCCAGCAGTTACGCTAACCCAGGGAGCGGGGCTTTCTTT
D: -; size: -; V: TRBV24-1; J: TRBJ1-2; CDR3: CATSDLGGWGYTF; DNA: TGTGCCACCAGTGATTTAGGGGGATGGGGCTACACCTTC
D: -; size: -; V: TRBV4-2; J: TRBJ1-4; CDR3: CASSQDEGRTESFEKLFF; DNA: TGTGCCAGCAGCCAAGATGAGGGTCGGACAGAGTCCTTTGAAAAACTGTTTTTT
D: -; size: few; V: TRBV6-5; J: TRBJ2-2; CDR3: CASSYRKVAWELFF; DNA: TGTGCCAGCAGTTACCGGAAGGTAGCGTGGGAGCTGTTTTTT
D: TRBD1; size: -; V: TRBV19; J: TRBJ2-2; CDR3: CASRRRGSGTVSTGELFF; DNA: TGTGCCAGTCGGAGAAGAGGTTCTGGGACAGTATCCACCGGGGAGCTGTTTTTT
D: -; size: -; V: TRBV3-1/TRBV3-2; J: TRBJ1-6; CDR3: CASSVSNSPLHF; DNA: TGTGCCAGCAGCGTCAGTAATTCACCCCTCCACTTT
D: -; size: once; V: TRBV21-1; J: TRBJ2-7; CDR3: CASIPDREGEQYF; DNA: TGTGCCAGCATCCCGGACAGGGAGGGCGAGCAGTACTTC
D: -; size: few; V: TRBV18; J: TRBJ1-1; CDR3: CASSQGGTEAFF; DNA: TGTGCCAGCTCACAGGGGGGTACTGAAGCTTTCTTT